The 12 T cell receptor delta chains presented below share a single source sample, sequenced in a study of gamma-delta chains in newborns, infants, children (dated by TCRdb to about 2019). The sequencer listed for this sample is Illumina MiSeq. After TCRdb called clones again from the public reads with CATT, rows with identical DNA were merged. For this sample the table gives about 4,100 delta-chain clones, of which around 0.56% were detected only once. Of the sample, approximately 15% is held by the ten largest clones. Specimen: blood. The receptors derive from a child who was a newborn, infant or young child, either healthy, febrile or measles-vaccinated (not recorded which).

This clone was counted between two and nine times. TCRdb's entry gives the protein of a much larger clone, which mismatches this DNA's translation at residue 10, likely from a read error; the protein reported here is translated from the DNA. This chain joins TRDV2 and TRDJ3; TRDD3 matches at 8 bases. The V segment lost 5 bases and the J segment 5 bases; nucleotides outside the gene matches: 10. Germline V gene lookup returns CDR1 GEAIGNYY and CDR2 EKD. This CDR3 is 17 amino acids long. The chain's CDR3 is CACGGYRSVRDTRQMFF. The CDR3 coding sequence is TGTGCCTGTGGGGGATACCGGAGCGTCCGGGACACCCGACAGATGTTTTTC.

This clone was found a few times. TCRdb pairs this DNA with a much larger clone's protein that differs at residue 4, likely a read error; the protein shown was translated from the DNA. The chain couples TRDV2 to TRDJ2; TRDD3 matches 10 bases. This CDR3 has 15 residues. Germline V gene data show CDR1 as GEAIGNYY and CDR2 as EKD. The CDR3 reads CACGTVGGYEAQLFF. The CDR3, as DNA: TGTGCCTGTGGCACCGTGGGGGGATACGAGGCACAACTCTTCTTT.

This clone is labeled medium-sized. J is TRDJ2 and V is TRDV3, with TRDD3 matching 8 bases. The CDR3 is made up of 17 amino acids. With V trimmed by 2 bases and J by 5 bases, 16 bases remained unmatched. Looked up from germline, CDR1 is TVYSNPD and CDR2 is GDNSRS (reference sequence). CDR3 region: CAFVNRGYPIITAQLFF. The CDR3 DNA reads TGTGCCTTTGTGAATCGGGGATACCCAATCATCACAGCACAACTCTTCTTT.

This clone has only a few counts. With a far larger clone one base away, a read error is the likely cause. This CDR3 is also generated by other DNA sequences in the sample. The chain couples TRDV2 to TRDJ1, with D perhaps matching TRDD3 (6 bases). The CDR3 runs 15 residues. From germline, CDR1 is GEAIGNYY and CDR2 EKD. The CDR3 coding sequence is TGTGCCTGTGACACCGTCGCACTGGGCTTCGATAAGCTCATCTTT. Its translation is CACDTVALGFDKLIF.

As to this clone: The translation of this DNA and the TCRdb protein of a much larger clone differ at residue 7, probably owing to a read error; the protein shown here is translated from the DNA. The V and J genes are TRDV2 and TRDJ3; TRDD3 agrees at 8 bases. V trimming: 0 bases; J trimming: 2 bases; junction bases outside the gene matches: 5. CDR3 size: 18 residues. Germline CDR1 is GEAIGNYY and CDR2 is EKD. The CDR3: CACDTVQGDTWDTRQMFF. The CDR3 region has the DNA TGTGCCTGTGACACCGTACAGGGGGATACCTGGGACACCCGACAGATGTTTTTC.

In the case of this clone: A much bigger clone sits one base away, suggesting this may be a read error. V gene TRDV2 combines with J gene TRDJ3; 10 bases map to TRDD3. The CDR3 runs 19 residues. Germline lookup yields CDR1 GEAIGNYY and CDR2 EKD. Trimming removed 2 bases from V and 2 bases from J; junction bases left unmatched: 8. CDR3 DNA: TGTGCCTGTGACAGTACTGGGGGATTAATGACCTGGGACACCCGACAGATGTTTTTC. Translated: CACDSTGGLMTWDTRQMFF.

This clone has a count of ten or more. Only one base separates this from a far larger clonotype, so it likely reflects a read error. This sample also contains other DNA sequences that code for the same CDR3. The CDR3 DNA follows: TGTGCCTGCGACACCGTACTGGGGGATACCTGGGACACCCGACAGATGTTTTTC. Its protein is CACDTVLGDTWDTRQMFF. The rearrangement joins TRDV2 to TRDJ3, with 11 bases identical to TRDD3. There are 18 residues in the CDR3. Germline assignment: CDR1 GEAIGNYY and CDR2 EKD.

A word on this clone: A far larger clone differs by one base, so this is likely a read error. Other nucleotide sequences from this sample produce the same CDR3. J is TRDJ1 and V is TRDV2, with 9 bases identical to TRDD3. The CDR3 is made up of 15 amino acids. V lost 2 bases and J lost 6; bases outside the gene matches: 9. Germline CDR1 GEAIGNYY, CDR2 EKD. CDR3: CACDKLGDRGHKLIF. CDR3 nucleotides: TGTGCCTGTGACAAACTGGGGGACCGGGGTCATAAACTCATCTTT.

This clone was detected a few times. TCRdb pairs this DNA with a much larger clone's protein that differs at residue 14, likely a read error; the protein shown was translated from the DNA. V usage is TRDV2 and J usage is TRDJ1, with 12 bases matching TRDD3. The V gene's germline CDR1 is GEAIGNYY and CDR2 EKD. CDR3 size: 16 residues. This chain's CDR3 is CACDTGTGGYTDKPIF. The CDR3 DNA follows: TGTGCCTGTGACACCGGTACTGGGGGATACACCGATAAACCCATCTTT.

This clone was seen more than once but under ten times. The TCRdb protein, from a much larger clone, departs from this DNA's translation at residue 9, likely by read error; the protein shown derives from the DNA. The chain has TRDV2 and TRDJ3; unclear D gene. Trimming took 1 base from V and 0 from J, leaving 15 bases between them. Germline CDR1 GEAIGNYY, CDR2 EKD. This CDR3 has 19 residues. CDR3 residues: CACDTRIPPSSWDTRQMFF. CDR3 DNA: TGTGCCTGTGACACTAGGATTCCCCCTAGCTCCTGGGACACCCGACAGATGTTTTTC.

This clone occurred a few times. DNA of the CDR3: TGTGCCTGTGACCCCTACGGTAGCTCCTGGGACACCCGACAGATGTTTTTC. Residues: CACDPYGSSWDTRQMFF. V usage is TRDV2 and J usage is TRDJ3, with a weak D call TRDD2 (5 bases). The V end lost 3 bases, the J end lost 0 bases, and 11 bases lay between the germline ends. The CDR3 runs to 17 residues. Germline lookup yields CDR1 GEAIGNYY and CDR2 EKD.

This clone was counted between two and nine times. TCRdb's entry gives the protein of a much larger clone, which mismatches this DNA's translation at residue 13, likely from a read error; the protein reported here is translated from the DNA. J is TRDJ2 and V is TRAV29/DV5, with 13 bases that match TRDD3. Germline loops: CDR1 NSMFDY, CDR2 ISSIKDK. The CDR3 loop spans 15 amino acids. The CDR3 DNA is TGTGCAGCAAGCGGGGTACTGGGGGATACGGCACAACCCTTCTTT. Translating it yields CAASGVLGDTAQPFF.